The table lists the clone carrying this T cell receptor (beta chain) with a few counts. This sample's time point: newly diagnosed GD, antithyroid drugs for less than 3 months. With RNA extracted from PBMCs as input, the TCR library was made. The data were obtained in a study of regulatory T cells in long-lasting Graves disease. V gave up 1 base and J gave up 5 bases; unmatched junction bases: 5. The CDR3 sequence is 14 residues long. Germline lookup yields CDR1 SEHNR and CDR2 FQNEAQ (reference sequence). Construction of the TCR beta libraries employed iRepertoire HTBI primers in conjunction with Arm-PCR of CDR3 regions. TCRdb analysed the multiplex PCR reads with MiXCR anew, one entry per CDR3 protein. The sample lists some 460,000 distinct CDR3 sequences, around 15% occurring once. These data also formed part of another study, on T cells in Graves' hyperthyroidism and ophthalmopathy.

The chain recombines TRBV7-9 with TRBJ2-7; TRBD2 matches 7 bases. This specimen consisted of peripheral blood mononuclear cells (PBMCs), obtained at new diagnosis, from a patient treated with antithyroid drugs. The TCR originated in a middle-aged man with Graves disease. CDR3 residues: CASSLGGGANEQYF. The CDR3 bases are TGTGCCAGCAGCTTAGGGGGGGGAGCGAACGAGCAGTACTTC.